The rows below give T cell receptor beta chains drawn from one sample of a study of blood T cell repertoires in COVID-19. This table comes from immunoSEQ multiplex PCR, and its TCRdb copy is limited to in-frame clones, with some not included. The table has roughly 500,000 clones, approximately 83% seen once; the top ten hold approximately 2.9%. Sequencing was performed on peripheral blood. The source is a human donor in a cohort sampled during active COVID-19. Both conserved end residues are part of each CDR3. The D gene is left open where the match is weak. Size values are once, few and many counts, or a class for expanded clones, and some rows have none.

V gene,D gene,J gene,clone size,CDR3 protein,CDR3 DNA
TRBV7-9,NA,TRBJ1-5,NA,CASSFGQFHQPQHF,TGTGCCAGCAGCTTCGGACAATTCCATCAGCCCCAGCATTTT
TRBV13,NA,TRBJ2-2,NA,CASRGRAHQNTGELFF,TGTGCCAGCAGGGGCAGGGCCCACCAGAACACCGGGGAGCTGTTTTTT
TRBV27,NA,TRBJ2-7,NA,CASSSQQGRGYEQYF,TGTGCCAGCAGTTCACAACAGGGCCGGGGCTACGAGCAGTACTTC
TRBV7-2,NA,TRBJ1-3,once,CASSKTAGNTIYF,TGTGCCAGCAGCAAGACAGCTGGAAACACCATATATTTT
TRBV28,TRBD2,TRBJ2-2,few,CASSAGAHHTGELFF,TGTGCCAGCAGTGCGGGAGCGCACCACACCGGGGAGCTGTTTTTT
TRBV1,NA,TRBJ2-4,NA,CTSPGGVKNIQYF,TGCACCAGCCCTGGGGGGGTCAAAAACATTCAGTACTTC
TRBV6-6,NA,TRBJ2-3,NA,CASSYGARANTDTQYF,TGTGCCAGCAGTTACGGGGCTAGGGCCAACACAGATACGCAGTATTTT
TRBV24-1,TRBD1,TRBJ2-7,NA,CATSRDSDDEQYF,TGTGCCACCAGCCGGGACAGTGACGACGAGCAGTACTTC
TRBV10-1,TRBD2,TRBJ2-5,few,CASSPGLAGGQETQYF,TGCGCCAGCAGCCCTGGACTAGCGGGAGGCCAAGAGACCCAGTACTTC
TRBV10-3,NA,TRBJ2-5,NA,CAISDGAPETQYF,TGTGCCATCAGTGATGGAGCCCCAGAGACCCAGTACTTC
TRBV27,TRBD1,TRBJ2-7,few,CASSSSGTGDYEQYF,TGTGCCAGCAGTTCTTCCGGGACAGGAGACTACGAGCAGTACTTC
TRBV19,TRBD1,TRBJ1-2,NA,CATPGQGNYGYTF,TGTGCCACCCCGGGACAGGGGAACTATGGCTACACCTTC
TRBV6-2/TRBV6-3,NA,TRBJ2-4,NA,CASSSAAGDIQYF,TGTGCCAGCAGTTCGGCGGCCGGAGACATTCAGTACTTC
TRBV6-2/TRBV6-3,NA,TRBJ1-3,NA,CASSHGNTIYF,TGTGCCAGCAGTCACGGGAACACCATATATTTT
TRBV27,TRBD2,TRBJ2-7,once,CASSPGLAGVPTGQYF,TGTGCCAGCAGTCCGGGACTAGCGGGAGTCCCTACGGGGCAGTACTTC
TRBV27,NA,TRBJ2-3,NA,CASSLLPGTDTQYF,TGTGCCAGCAGTTTACTCCCAGGGACAGATACGCAGTATTTT
TRBV11-3,NA,TRBJ1-1,NA,CASSLDLGGMGTEAFF,TGTGCCAGCAGCTTAGATCTTGGGGGGATGGGCACTGAAGCTTTCTTT
TRBV6-5,TRBD2,TRBJ2-7,NA,CASRGIAGTTYEQYF,TGTGCCAGCAGGGGGATAGCGGGAACGACCTACGAGCAGTACTTC
TRBV28,TRBD1,TRBJ1-2,NA,CASRSTGTGGSGYTF,TGTGCCAGCAGGTCAACCGGGACAGGGGGCTCTGGCTACACCTTC
TRBV19,NA,TRBJ1-1,NA,CASSPLRQPNTEAFF,TGTGCCAGTAGTCCCCTGCGACAGCCTAACACTGAAGCTTTCTTT
TRBV6-4,NA,TRBJ2-2,NA,CASSDSSITGELFF,TGTGCCAGCAGTGACTCGAGTATAACCGGGGAGCTGTTTTTT
TRBV28,NA,TRBJ2-7,NA,CASSLGGPYEQYF,TGTGCCAGCAGTTTAGGAGGGCCCTACGAGCAGTACTTC
TRBV6-1,NA,TRBJ1-6,NA,CASSDPAAGDSPLHF,TGTGCCAGCAGTGACCCCGCCGCGGGAGATTCACCCCTCCACTTT
TRBV18,TRBD2,TRBJ2-5,NA,CASSLLAGESETQYF,TGTGCCAGCTCACTGCTAGCGGGAGAATCGGAGACCCAGTACTTC
TRBV2,NA,TRBJ2-7,few,CASSVPPRDLGFEQYF,TGTGCCAGCAGTGTCCCCCCCAGGGATTTAGGTTTCGAGCAGTACTTC
TRBV21-1,NA,TRBJ2-1,once,CASSNCWQKFF,TGTGCCAGCAGCAACTGTTGGCAGAAGTTCTTC
TRBV28,NA,TRBJ1-2,NA,CASRPGFPGRGYTF,TGTGCCAGCAGACCAGGGTTTCCAGGGAGGGGCTACACCTTC
TRBV6-5,NA,TRBJ1-2,NA,CASRFNLNYGYTF,TGTGCCAGCAGATTTAACTTAAACTATGGCTACACCTTC
TRBV5-1,NA,TRBJ2-1,few,CASSWTGQINEQFF,TGCGCCAGCAGCTGGACCGGACAGATCAATGAGCAGTTCTTC
TRBV19,TRBD1,TRBJ1-2,NA,CASSPTGAYGYTF,TGTGCCAGTAGTCCGACAGGGGCCTATGGCTACACCTTC
TRBV6-4,NA,TRBJ2-1,NA,CASRRQFRGGDEQFF,TGTGCCAGCAGGAGACAGTTTAGGGGTGGCGATGAGCAGTTCTTC
TRBV28,NA,TRBJ1-1,NA,CASSLRRARVTEAFF,TGTGCCAGCAGTTTAAGAAGGGCCAGGGTCACTGAAGCTTTCTTT
TRBV6-5,TRBD1,TRBJ1-1,NA,CASSYSRGGVTEAFF,TGTGCCAGCAGTTACTCAAGAGGGGGCGTAACTGAAGCTTTCTTT
TRBV2,TRBD2,TRBJ2-2,NA,CASSAASGRAGELFF,TGTGCCAGCAGTGCGGCTAGCGGGAGGGCCGGGGAGCTGTTTTTT
TRBV5-6,NA,TRBJ2-7,NA,CASQTDSYEQYF,TGTGCCAGCCAGACGGACAGCTACGAGCAGTACTTC
TRBV28,NA,TRBJ1-2,NA,CASTLGGGDNYGYTF,TGTGCCAGCACCCTCGGAGGAGGGGATAACTATGGCTACACCTTC
TRBV30,TRBD2,TRBJ2-1,NA,CAWSSLAVYNEQFF,TGTGCCTGGAGTAGCCTAGCGGTCTACAATGAGCAGTTCTTC
TRBV5-4,TRBD1,TRBJ1-2,NA,CASSDMTGGYYGYTF,TGTGCCAGCAGCGACATGACAGGGGGCTACTATGGCTACACCTTC
TRBV2,NA,TRBJ2-5,NA,CASSERELGTQYF,TGTGCCAGCAGTGAACGGGAGTTGGGGACCCAGTACTTC
TRBV9,NA,TRBJ1-6,NA,CASSVDPRGIEGSPLHF,TGTGCCAGCAGCGTAGACCCCAGGGGCATCGAGGGATCACCCCTCCACTTT
TRBV30,NA,TRBJ1-3,NA,CACNRDSVDTIYF,TGTGCCTGCAACCGGGACTCCGTGGACACCATATATTTT
TRBV3-1/TRBV3-2,NA,TRBJ2-1,NA,CASSQVNNEQFF,TGTGCCAGCAGCCAAGTCAACAATGAGCAGTTCTTC
TRBV15,NA,TRBJ2-5,NA,CATSRVKYGGQETQYF,TGTGCCACCAGCAGAGTGAAGTACGGAGGGCAAGAGACCCAGTACTTC